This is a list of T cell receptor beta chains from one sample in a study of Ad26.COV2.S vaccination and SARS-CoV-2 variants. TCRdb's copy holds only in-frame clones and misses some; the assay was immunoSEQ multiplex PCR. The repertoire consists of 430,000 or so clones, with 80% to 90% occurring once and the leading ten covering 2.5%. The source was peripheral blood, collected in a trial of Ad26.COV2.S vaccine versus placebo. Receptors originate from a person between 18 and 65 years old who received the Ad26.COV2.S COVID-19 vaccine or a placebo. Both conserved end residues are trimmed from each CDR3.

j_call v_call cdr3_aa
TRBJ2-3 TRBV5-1 ASSLGTSGGASTDTQY
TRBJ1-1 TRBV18 ASSPPAGHTEAF
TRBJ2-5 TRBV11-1 ASSRRSLEETQY
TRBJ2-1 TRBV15 ATSRPPGLPAHEQF
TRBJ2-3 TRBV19 ASSSAGGRGTDTQY
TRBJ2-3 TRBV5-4 ASSYPGLLSTDTQY
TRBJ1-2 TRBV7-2 ASSLLHLQGNVGGYT
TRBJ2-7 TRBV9 ASSVGTAGYEQY
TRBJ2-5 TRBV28 ASSLGGGSYQETQY
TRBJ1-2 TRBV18 ASSPLSGQGAA
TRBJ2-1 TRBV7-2 ASSLWTSSYNEQF
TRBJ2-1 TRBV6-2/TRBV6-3 ASSYPSAGKYNEQF
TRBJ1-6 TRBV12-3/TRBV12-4 ASSFLDSPLH
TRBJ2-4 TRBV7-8 ASSLVPEGENIQY
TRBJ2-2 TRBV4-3 ASSQEYRTGELF
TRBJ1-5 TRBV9 ASSPPPSNQPQH
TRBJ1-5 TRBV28 ASSSYRGLQPQH
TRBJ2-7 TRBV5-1 ASSLGAATSYEQY
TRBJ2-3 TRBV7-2 ASSLDRSTDTQY
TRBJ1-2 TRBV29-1 SVRQGAIGYT
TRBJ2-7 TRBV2 ASSPGWSGGGEQY
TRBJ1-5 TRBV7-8 ASSIGQGAGQPQH
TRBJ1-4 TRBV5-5 ASSLRQGGEKLF
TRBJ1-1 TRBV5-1 ASSRGTGNTEAF
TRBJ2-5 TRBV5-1 ASSFGVQETQY
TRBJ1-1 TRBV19 ASSLRGRNTEAF
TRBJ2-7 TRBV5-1 ASSLPGLHYEQY
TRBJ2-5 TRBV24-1 ATSDRRGEETQY
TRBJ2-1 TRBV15 ATSRDLRLANEQF
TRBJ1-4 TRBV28 ASRKGRIPPQLDEKLF
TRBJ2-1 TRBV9 ASSEKVPGSYNEQF
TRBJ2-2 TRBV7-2 ASSPGLAGVTGELF
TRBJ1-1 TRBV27 ASSLSGVTEAF
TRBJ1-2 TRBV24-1 ATSDSLRDNYGYT
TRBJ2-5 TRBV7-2 ASSPLRETQY
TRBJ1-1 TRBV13 ASSRTGATEAF
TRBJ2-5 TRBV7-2 ASSFSVGAGETQY
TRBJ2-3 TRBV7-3 ASSLAPADTDTQY
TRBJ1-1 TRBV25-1 ASSELGRGTEAF
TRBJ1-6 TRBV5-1 ASTFGGESSYNSPLH
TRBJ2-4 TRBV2 ASIQRGGGNIQY
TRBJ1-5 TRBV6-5 ASSSGTSLQPQH